This TCR beta chain was profiled in a study of immune evolution from preneoplasia to lung adenocarcinoma. Study overall: HLA loss of heterozygosity: under 7.5% AIS, about 15% MIA, over 30% ADC, none AAH. Study-wide points: Top clone share appeared to fall from AAH through AIS, MIA, adenocarcinoma. Highest clonality occurred in KRAS-mutant, not EGFR-mutant or double wild-type, nodules.

Using immunoSEQ multiplex PCR, the repertoire was profiled, and TCRdb retains in-frame clones only, with some absent. The sample lists more than 5,500 clones, just under 80% occurring once. Each case's diagnosis was confirmed by two pathologists on H&E. A note on this clone: No antigen is known for it.

CDR1 SQVTM and CDR2 ANQGSEA come from the germline V gene. Trimming cost V 0 bases and J 3 bases; bases outside gene matches: 4. CDR3 length equals 14 residues. The sequenced sample consisted of FFPE minimally invasive lung adenocarcinoma tissue. This sequence joins TRBV29-1 and TRBJ2-7, with 8 nucleotides matching TRBD1. The TCR sequence derives from a person aged 50-75 years with lung adenocarcinoma. CDR3 loop: CSVEDSGGVYEQYF. CDR3 DNA sequence: TGCAGCGTTGAAGACTCAGGGGGCGTCTACGAGCAGTACTTC.